This TCR beta chain was identified during a study of control samples from healthy donors and cancer patients. The germline V gene has CDR1 MNHEY and CDR2 SVGEGT. V gave up 5 bases and J gave up 0 bases, with 20 bases separating them. There are 18 residues in the CDR3. The assay was immunoSEQ multiplex PCR, and TCRdb's table has in-frame clones only and misses some. The data hold more than 25,000 clones, with around 94% observed a single time. Sequencing was carried out using blood. V and J are TRBV6-2 or TRBV6-3 and TRBJ1-5; tentatively, D is TRBD1 (6 bases). The receptor's source is a man in his sixties in good health. This chain's CDR3 is CASSKARQEMNSNQPQHF. CDR3 sequence (DNA): TGTGCCAGCAGTAAAGCCAGACAGGAGATGAATAGCAATCAGCCCCAGCATTTT.